This T cell receptor (beta chain) appears in the sequencing data of a study of T cells in tuberculosis. Turning to the study itself: Samples predate treatment or fall within its first 7 days. Regarding the study as a whole: GMM-specific TCRs were nearer to active tuberculosis alpha repertoires, suggesting expansion. Classification accuracy was roughly 87% (AUROC roughly 0.88) with the GMM-specific repertoire. Active tuberculosis patients had shorter CDR3-alpha; the beta difference was nonsignificant.

On this clone itself: Antigen: not known.

Sequencing used immunoSEQ multiplex PCR; TCRdb keeps in-frame clones, though not all of them. The sample lists approximately 49,000 clones, 90% to 95% occurring once. The CDR3 runs 14 residues. Trimming took 5 bases from V and 2 from J, leaving 10 bases between them. CDR1 and CDR2 from the germline V gene are LNHDA and SQIVND (reference sequence). As for time point: new active TB diagnosis, blood taken before or within 7 days of starting treatment. The sample consisted of PBMCs, taken at tuberculosis diagnosis. This sequence originates from an adult with tuberculosis. The rearrangement joins TRBV19 to TRBJ1-5; D might be TRBD1 (6 bases). The CDR3 here is CASSPRQGNQPQHF. Here the CDR3 DNA reads TGTGCCAGTAGTCCCAGACAGGGCAATCAGCCCCAGCATTTT.